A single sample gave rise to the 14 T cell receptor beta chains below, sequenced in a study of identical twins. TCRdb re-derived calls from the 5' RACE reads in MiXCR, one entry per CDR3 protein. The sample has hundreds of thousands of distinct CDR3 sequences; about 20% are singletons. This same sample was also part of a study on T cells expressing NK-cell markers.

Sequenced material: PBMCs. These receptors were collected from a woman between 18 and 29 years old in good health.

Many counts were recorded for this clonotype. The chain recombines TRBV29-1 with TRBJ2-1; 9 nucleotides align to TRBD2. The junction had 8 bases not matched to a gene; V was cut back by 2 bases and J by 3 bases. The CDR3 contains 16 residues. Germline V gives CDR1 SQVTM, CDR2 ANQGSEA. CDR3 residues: CSVELAGLGRYNEQFF. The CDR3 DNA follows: TGCAGCGTTGAACTAGCGGGGTTGGGGCGCTACAATGAGCAGTTCTTC.

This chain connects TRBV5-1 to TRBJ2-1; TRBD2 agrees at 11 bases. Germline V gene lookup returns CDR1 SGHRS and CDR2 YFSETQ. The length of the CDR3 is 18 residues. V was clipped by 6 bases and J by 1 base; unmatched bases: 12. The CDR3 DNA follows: TGCGCCAGCAAGGTGCAACTAGCGGGGGACATATCCTACAATGAGCAGTTCTTC. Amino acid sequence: CASKVQLAGDISYNEQFF.

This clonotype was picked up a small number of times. DNA for the CDR3: TGCAGTGCTAGACAAGCCACAGATACGCAGTATTTT. Translated: CSARQATDTQYF. The chain carries TRBV20-1 and TRBJ2-3; D not certain. Germline V CDR1 and CDR2: DFQATT, SNEGSKA (reference sequence). Trimming removed 2 bases at V and 2 bases at J, with 5 bases between. The CDR3 extends over 12 amino acids.

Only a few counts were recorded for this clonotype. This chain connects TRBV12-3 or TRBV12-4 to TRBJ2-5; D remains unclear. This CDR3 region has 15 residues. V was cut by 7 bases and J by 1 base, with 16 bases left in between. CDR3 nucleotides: TGTGCCAGCACCCGCTCCAGACTGTTCCAAGAGACCCAGTACTTC. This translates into CASTRSRLFQETQYF.

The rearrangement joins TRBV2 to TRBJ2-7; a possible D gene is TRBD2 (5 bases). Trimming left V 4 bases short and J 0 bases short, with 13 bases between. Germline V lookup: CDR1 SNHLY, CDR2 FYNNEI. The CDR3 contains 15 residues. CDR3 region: CASSGGGRSSYEQYF. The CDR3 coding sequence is TGTGCCAGCAGTGGCGGAGGCCGAAGCTCCTACGAGCAGTACTTC.

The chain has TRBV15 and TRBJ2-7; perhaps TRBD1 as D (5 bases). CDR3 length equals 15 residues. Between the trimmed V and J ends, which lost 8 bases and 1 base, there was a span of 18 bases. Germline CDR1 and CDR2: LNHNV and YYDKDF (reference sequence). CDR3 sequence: CATSRLGAFSYEQYF. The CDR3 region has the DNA TGTGCCACCTCCCGGTTAGGGGCCTTTTCCTACGAGCAGTACTTC.

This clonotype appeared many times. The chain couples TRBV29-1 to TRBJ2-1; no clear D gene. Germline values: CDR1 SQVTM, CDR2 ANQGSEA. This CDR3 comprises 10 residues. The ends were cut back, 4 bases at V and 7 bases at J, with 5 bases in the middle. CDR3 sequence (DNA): TGCAGCGTTGCAGATAATGAGCAGTTCTTC. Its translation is CSVADNEQFF.

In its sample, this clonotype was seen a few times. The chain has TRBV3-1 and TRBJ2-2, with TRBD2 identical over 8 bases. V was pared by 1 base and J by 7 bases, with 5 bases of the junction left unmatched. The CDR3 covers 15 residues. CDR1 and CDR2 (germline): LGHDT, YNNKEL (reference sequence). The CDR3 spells CASSQAQRGIGELFF. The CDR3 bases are TGTGCCAGCAGCCAAGCTCAGCGGGGGATCGGGGAGCTGTTTTTT.

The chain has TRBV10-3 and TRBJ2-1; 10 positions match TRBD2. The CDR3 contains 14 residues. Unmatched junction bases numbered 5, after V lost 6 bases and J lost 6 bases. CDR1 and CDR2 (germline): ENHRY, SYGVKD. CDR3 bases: TGTGCCATCAGGGAGCTAGCGGGGGCCAATGAGCAGTTCTTC. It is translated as CAIRELAGANEQFF.

In DNA, the CDR3 is TGTGCCAGCAGTTCAGGGATCTTAAACTATGGCTACACCTTC. As protein: CASSSGILNYGYTF. This chain joins TRBV27 and TRBJ1-2; weak D call: TRBD1 (5 bases). V lost 4 bases and J lost 2, with 11 bases in between. The CDR3 consists of 14 residues. The germline gives CDR1 MNHEY, CDR2 SMNVEV (reference sequence).

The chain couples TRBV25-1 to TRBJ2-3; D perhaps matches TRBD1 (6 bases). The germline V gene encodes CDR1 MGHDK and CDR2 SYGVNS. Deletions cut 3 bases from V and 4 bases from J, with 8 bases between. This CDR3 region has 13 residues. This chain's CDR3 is CASSDRGPDTQYF. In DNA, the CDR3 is TGTGCCAGCAGTGACAGGGGCCCAGATACGCAGTATTTT.

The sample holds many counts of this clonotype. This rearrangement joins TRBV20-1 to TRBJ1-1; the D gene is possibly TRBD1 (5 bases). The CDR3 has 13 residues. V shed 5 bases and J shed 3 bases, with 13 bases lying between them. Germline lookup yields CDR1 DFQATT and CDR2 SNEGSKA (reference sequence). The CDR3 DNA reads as TGCAGTGCTCTACTTCGGGGCGACACTGAAGCTTTCTTT. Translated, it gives CSALLRGDTEAFF.

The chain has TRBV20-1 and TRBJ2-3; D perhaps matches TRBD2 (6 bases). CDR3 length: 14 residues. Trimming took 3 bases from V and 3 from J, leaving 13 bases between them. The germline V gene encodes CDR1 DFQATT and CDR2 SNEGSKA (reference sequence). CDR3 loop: CSASGSTFTDTQYF. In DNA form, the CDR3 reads TGCAGTGCTAGCGGGAGTACCTTTACAGATACGCAGTATTTT.

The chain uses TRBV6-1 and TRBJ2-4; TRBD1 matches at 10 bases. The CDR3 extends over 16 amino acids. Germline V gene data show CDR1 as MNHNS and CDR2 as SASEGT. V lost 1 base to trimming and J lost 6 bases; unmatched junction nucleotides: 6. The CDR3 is CASSEGTGGSGNIQYF. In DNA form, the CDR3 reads TGTGCCAGCAGTGAAGGGACAGGGGGATCGGGAAACATTCAGTACTTC.